This TCR beta chain was documented in a study of cytomegalovirus exposure and HLA in healthy donors. A word on this clone: Its antigen is unidentified.

TCRdb's table, derived via immunoSEQ multiplex PCR, lists solely in-frame clones and lacks some. The data show some 310,000 clones, with around 90% seen just once and around 0.88% held by the top ten. General study findings and limits: Across donors, most TCRs were seen rarely, yet some public ones were widespread. First-cohort TCR clusters tended to co-occur in the roughly 120 validation repertoires, a later analysis found. There were a few CMV-associated chains whose specificity for CMV antigens was confirmed in vitro. Both high specificity and high sensitivity reportedly marked the classifier's diagnosis of cytomegalovirus status.

Sequenced sample: PBMCs. This TCR was sampled from a man aged 30 to 45 in good health and CMV-seronegative.

The CDR3 bases are TGTGCCAGCAGTGACGGTGGGGACAGGATCCCCTACGAGCAGTACTTC. Its protein product is CASSDGGDRIPYEQYF. The V and J genes are TRBV2 and TRBJ2-7, with 8 bases identical to TRBD1. The junction had 9 bases not matched to a gene; V was cut back by 3 bases and J by 2 bases. The CDR3 is made up of 16 amino acids. CDR1 SNHLY and CDR2 FYNNEI come from the germline V gene.